A selection of T cell receptor beta chains follows, all from one sample in a study of cytomegalovirus exposure and HLA in healthy donors. Profiled with immunoSEQ multiplex PCR; TCRdb holds only in-frame clones, not every one. Of almost 200,000 clones listed, almost 85% are singletons. The sample comprised PBMCs. Receptors originate from a woman aged 45-65 years in good health and CMV-seronegative. The CDR3 runs from the conserved cysteine through the conserved F or W. The D gene is left open where the match is weak. Not all rows give a size; the values are once, few, many and, for expanded clones, a class.

CDR3 protein: CASSFGTASYEQYF
CDR3 DNA: TGTGCCAGCAGCTTCGGGACAGCGTCCTACGAGCAGTACTTC
D gene: TRBD1
clone size: .
J gene: TRBJ2-7
V gene: TRBV5-4

CDR3 protein: CASSLEQIYNEQFF
CDR3 DNA: TGTGCCAGCAGCTTGGAACAAATCTACAATGAGCAGTTCTTC
D gene: .
clone size: .
J gene: TRBJ2-1
V gene: TRBV5-4

CDR3 protein: CAISDSGTDTSEAFF
CDR3 DNA: TGTGCCATCAGTGATTCCGGGACAGATACATCTGAAGCTTTCTTT
D gene: TRBD1
clone size: .
J gene: TRBJ1-1
V gene: TRBV10-3

CDR3 protein: CASSTYGAGGNEQFF
CDR3 DNA: TGCGCCAGCAGCACTTACGGCGCGGGAGGTAATGAGCAGTTCTTC
D gene: TRBD2
clone size: once
J gene: TRBJ2-1
V gene: TRBV5-1

CDR3 protein: CASSVVAGGPKEQFF
CDR3 DNA: TGTGCCAGCAGCGTAGTAGCGGGAGGGCCGAAGGAGCAGTTCTTC
D gene: TRBD2
clone size: once
J gene: TRBJ2-1
V gene: TRBV9

CDR3 protein: CASSSSYGYTF
CDR3 DNA: TGTGCCAGCAGTTCCAGCTATGGCTACACCTTC
D gene: .
clone size: .
J gene: TRBJ1-2
V gene: TRBV28

CDR3 protein: CASSMSSGSNYEQYF
CDR3 DNA: TGTGCCAGTAGTATGTCCAGCGGGAGCAATTACGAGCAGTACTTC
D gene: TRBD2
clone size: once
J gene: TRBJ2-7
V gene: TRBV19

CDR3 protein: CASTDGSNEQFF
CDR3 DNA: TGTGCCAGTACGGACGGGAGCAATGAGCAGTTCTTC
D gene: .
clone size: once
J gene: TRBJ2-1
V gene: TRBV19

CDR3 protein: CASSLGEVANTIYF
CDR3 DNA: TGTGCCAGCAGCTTAGGGGAGGTTGCAAACACCATATATTTT
D gene: .
clone size: .
J gene: TRBJ1-3
V gene: TRBV5-6

CDR3 protein: CASSPRDSSNYGYTF
CDR3 DNA: TGTGCCAGCAGCCCGAGGGACAGCAGTAACTATGGCTACACCTTC
D gene: TRBD1
clone size: .
J gene: TRBJ1-2
V gene: TRBV9

CDR3 protein: CSVESAGLGESTGELFF
CDR3 DNA: TGCAGCGTTGAAAGTGCTGGACTAGGAGAATCGACGGGGGAGCTGTTTTTT
D gene: TRBD2
clone size: .
J gene: TRBJ2-2
V gene: TRBV29-1

CDR3 protein: CASSIRSADEKLFF
CDR3 DNA: TGTGCCAGTAGTATTCGATCGGCGGATGAAAAACTGTTTTTT
D gene: .
clone size: .
J gene: TRBJ1-4
V gene: TRBV19

CDR3 protein: CASSLGGNDGEQYF
CDR3 DNA: TGTGCCAGCAGCTTGGGGGGGAATGACGGCGAGCAGTACTTC
D gene: TRBD2
clone size: .
J gene: TRBJ2-7
V gene: TRBV7-9

CDR3 protein: CASTKREGRFLEQFF
CDR3 DNA: TGTGCCAGCACTAAGCGGGAGGGCCGGTTTCTTGAGCAGTTCTTC
D gene: TRBD2
clone size: .
J gene: TRBJ2-1
V gene: TRBV6-5

CDR3 protein: CASSYSKQGAGNTIYF
CDR3 DNA: TGTGCCAGCAGTTACTCAAAACAGGGGGCTGGAAACACCATATATTTT
D gene: TRBD1
clone size: .
J gene: TRBJ1-3
V gene: TRBV6-5

CDR3 protein: CAISGGFGEQFF
CDR3 DNA: TGTGCCATCTCCGGGGGATTCGGTGAGCAGTTCTTC
D gene: .
clone size: .
J gene: TRBJ2-1
V gene: TRBV28

CDR3 protein: CASSPRQGPNYEQYF
CDR3 DNA: TGTGCCAGCAGTCCCCGACAGGGGCCAAATTACGAGCAGTACTTC
D gene: TRBD1
clone size: .
J gene: TRBJ2-7
V gene: TRBV27

CDR3 protein: CASSLGTVKGELFF
CDR3 DNA: TGTGCCAGCAGCTTAGGGACAGTAAAAGGGGAGCTGTTTTTT
D gene: .
clone size: .
J gene: TRBJ2-2
V gene: TRBV11-2

CDR3 protein: CASSDTHGTGKEQFF
CDR3 DNA: TGTGCCAGCAGTGACACGCACGGGACAGGGAAGGAGCAGTTCTTC
D gene: TRBD1
clone size: .
J gene: TRBJ2-1
V gene: TRBV6-4

CDR3 protein: CASSLYGGTNEKLFF
CDR3 DNA: TGTGCCAGCAGCTTGTACGGGGGAACGAATGAAAAACTGTTTTTT
D gene: .
clone size: .
J gene: TRBJ1-4
V gene: TRBV5-4

CDR3 protein: CASSYRGGSHEQYF
CDR3 DNA: TGTGCCAGCAGCTACAGGGGGGGGTCCCACGAGCAGTACTTC
D gene: .
clone size: .
J gene: TRBJ2-7
V gene: TRBV11-2

CDR3 protein: CASSLSGSGRASDTQYF
CDR3 DNA: TGTGCCAGCAGCTTGAGCGGAAGCGGGAGGGCCAGTGATACGCAGTATTTT
D gene: TRBD2
clone size: .
J gene: TRBJ2-3
V gene: TRBV11-3